Shown below are 27 T cell receptor beta chains from a single sample sequenced in a study of blood T cell repertoires in COVID-19. Sequenced by immunoSEQ multiplex PCR; TCRdb stores in-frame clones only, minus some. The top ten clones hold 5.5% to 7.5% of a sample with tens of thousands of clones, approximately 86% of them seen once. Source material: peripheral blood. All receptors derive from a man between 65 and 85 years old with acute or convalescent COVID-19.

This chain joins TRBV5-1 and TRBJ2-1, with a possible D match to TRBD1 (6 bases). V lost 0 bases to trimming and J lost 2 bases, with 12 bases between them. The CDR3 loop spans 16 amino acids. The germline CDR1 and CDR2 sequences are SGHRS and YFSETQ. The CDR3 loop reads CASSLVPQGTYNEQFF. CDR3 coding DNA: TGCGCCAGCAGCTTGGTACCCCAGGGGACCTACAATGAGCAGTTCTTC.

CDR3 sequence: CAIMASGWGNEQFF. DNA for the CDR3: TGTGCCATTATGGCTAGCGGGTGGGGAAATGAGCAGTTCTTC. This sequence joins TRBV10-3 and TRBJ2-1; TRBD2 aligns across 8 bases. V dropped 9 bases and J dropped 7; count of bases not matched to a gene: 11. The CDR3 loop spans 14 amino acids. Germline CDR1 ENHRY, CDR2 SYGVKD.

This chain uses TRBV6-2 or TRBV6-3 with TRBJ2-1, with D tentatively TRBD1 (6 bases). The CDR3 extends over 15 amino acids. CDR1 MNHEY and CDR2 SVGEGT come from the germline V gene. V was cut by 6 bases and J by 0 bases, with 12 bases left in between. This CDR3 reads CASSPYRVSYNEQFF. Here the CDR3 DNA reads TGTGCCAGCAGCCCCTACAGGGTCTCCTACAATGAGCAGTTCTTC.

The V gene is TRBV4-3, the J gene TRBJ1-5; D gene ambiguous. The CDR3 runs to 15 residues. CDR1 and CDR2 (germline): LGHNA, YSLEER. V was cut by 0 bases and J by 4 bases, with 10 bases left in between. The CDR3 DNA reads as TGCGCCAGCAGCCAAGACTCAATCGGGAATCAGCCCCAGCATTTT. It encodes CASSQDSIGNQPQHF.

CDR3 nucleotide sequence: TGTGCCAGCAGTGATACCGGGACAGGGGCCTACGAGCAGTACTTC. Its protein is CASSDTGTGAYEQYF. The chain couples TRBV25-1 to TRBJ2-7; 10 bases map to TRBD1. Trimming took 3 bases from V and 2 from J; bases not matched to a gene: 4. CDR1 is MGHDK and CDR2 is SYGVNS in the germline V gene. The CDR3 length is 15 residues.

The genes are TRBV5-8 and TRBJ1-2, with no clear D. The CDR3 is 14 residues long. V lost 2 bases and J 4 bases, leaving 12 bases between the germline ends. Germline V CDR1 and CDR2: SGHTS, YDEGEE. CDR3 sequence reads: CASSFPSAFYGYTF. CDR3 DNA sequence: TGTGCCAGCAGCTTCCCGTCAGCGTTCTATGGCTACACCTTC.

This clone was observed a few times. The V and J genes are TRBV21-1 and TRBJ2-7; the table's D gene call, TRBD2, was not cross checked with the DNA. TRBV21-1 is recorded as a pseudogene. The CDR3 runs to 14 residues. CDR3 DNA: TGTGCCAGCAGCAAGGCCGGGATCGTCTACGAGCAGTACTTC. Translating it yields CASSKAGIVYEQYF.

The chain couples TRBV3-1 (or the pseudogene TRBV3-2) to TRBJ2-2; 11 bases align to TRBD2. CDR3 size: 17 residues. Trimming removed 4 bases from V and 0 bases from J; junction bases left unmatched: 4. Germline-derived CDR1 and CDR2 are LGHDT and YNNKEL (reference sequence). Here the CDR3 DNA reads TGTGCCAGCAGCCTGAAGGGACTAGCGGCGAACACCGGGGAGCTGTTTTTT. Translating gives CASSLKGLAANTGELFF.

The V call is TRBV6-5, the J call TRBJ1-2; possibly TRBD1 for D (6 bases). V was pared by 6 bases and J by 6 bases, with 14 bases between. The germline CDR1 and CDR2 sequences are MNHEY and SVGAGI. The CDR3 extends over 13 amino acids. CDR3: CASSPETGNGYTF. Written as DNA, the CDR3 is TGTGCCAGCAGCCCCGAAACAGGGAATGGCTACACCTTC.

DNA for the CDR3: TGCGCCAGCAGCTTGGAGGGGTACTACAATGAGCAGTTCTTC. This sequence encodes CASSLEGYYNEQFF. This sequence joins TRBV5-1 and TRBJ2-1, with a possible D match to TRBD1 (5 bases). Germline CDR1 is SGHRS and CDR2 is YFSETQ. The V end was cut by 0 bases, the J end by 3 bases, with 7 bases between. The CDR3 has 14 residues.

The rearrangement links TRBV15 to TRBJ2-7, with a possible D match to TRBD2 (6 bases). The CDR3 has 15 amino acids. Germline CDR1 is LNHNV and CDR2 is YYDKDF (reference sequence). The V and J ends lost 0 bases and 4 bases respectively, with 13 bases between them. As DNA, the CDR3 is TGTGCCACCAGCAGAGATGTGGGGGGACCGTACGAGCAGTACTTC. Protein: CATSRDVGGPYEQYF.

This rearrangement joins TRBV11-3 to TRBJ1-1; D remains unclear. Germline values: CDR1 SGHNT, CDR2 YENEEA. Between the trimmed V and J ends, which lost 4 bases and 1 base, there was a span of 7 bases. The CDR3 is made up of 13 amino acids. CDR3 sequence reads: CASSSKANTEAFF. Here the CDR3 DNA reads TGTGCCAGCAGCTCTAAAGCGAACACTGAAGCTTTCTTT.

The genes are TRBV27 and TRBJ2-2; 14 bases are a match to TRBD2. The J segment lost 5 bases and the V segment lost 4 bases, leaving 9 bases of the junction unmatched. CDR3 length: 18 residues. The germline V gene encodes CDR1 MNHEY and CDR2 SMNVEV (reference sequence). The CDR3 is CASSSPTRLAGGTGELFF. CDR3 nucleotide sequence: TGTGCCAGCAGTTCCCCTACACGACTAGCGGGGGGGACCGGGGAGCTGTTTTTT.

Here the CDR3 DNA reads TGTGCCATCAGTGAGTCGATTCTAGCATACGAGCAGTACTTC. Protein sequence: CAISESILAYEQYF. The chain carries TRBV10-3 and TRBJ2-7; possibly TRBD2 for D (5 bases). The CDR3 sequence is 14 residues long. The V and J ends lost 0 bases and 4 bases respectively, with 10 bases between them. Per germline, CDR1 ENHRY and CDR2 SYGVKD.

J is TRBJ2-2 and V is TRBV2; the match to TRBD1 covers 7 bases. In germline, CDR1 is SNHLY, CDR2 FYNNEI. The CDR3 extends over 14 amino acids. Trimming removed 7 bases from V and 7 bases from J; junction bases left unmatched: 9. As DNA, the CDR3 is TGTGCCAGCACCCTGGACAGGATGGTCGGGGAGCTGTTTTTT. Translated, it gives CASTLDRMVGELFF.

This sequence joins TRBV5-1 and TRBJ1-3, with TRBD1 matching 7 bases. The germline V gene encodes CDR1 SGHRS and CDR2 YFSETQ. V was pared by 3 bases and J by 0 bases, with 3 bases of the junction left unmatched. The CDR3 sequence is 15 residues long. CDR3 loop: CASSSQGSSGNTIYF. Written as DNA, the CDR3 is TGCGCCAGCAGCTCACAGGGGAGCTCTGGAAACACCATATATTTT.

The genes are TRBV30 and TRBJ1-2, with D perhaps matching TRBD1 (5 bases). Germline V lookup: CDR1 GTSNPN, CDR2 SVGIG (reference sequence). The CDR3 sequence is 15 residues long. The V end lost 0 bases, the J end lost 1 base, and 12 bases lay between the germline ends. Here the CDR3 DNA reads TGTGCCTGGAGTGTTGGGGTAAGGGGTAACTATGGCTACACCTTC. This encodes CAWSVGVRGNYGYTF.

The chain combines TRBV28 with TRBJ1-2; 7 bases match TRBD1. J was trimmed by 8 bases and V by 6 bases; bases with no gene match: 9. From germline, CDR1 is MDHEN and CDR2 SYDVKM. This CDR3 is built from 13 residues. CDR3 sequence (DNA): TGTGCCAGCAGCTCGATTAACAGGGGAGGCTACACCTTC. This gives the protein CASSSINRGGYTF.

The chain links TRBV9 to TRBJ2-1; 11 bases agree with TRBD2. The junction had 3 bases not matched to a gene; V was cut back by 2 bases and J by 8 bases. Germline loops: CDR1 SGDLS, CDR2 YYNGEE. This CDR3 is 14 amino acids long. Here the CDR3 DNA reads TGTGCCAGCAGCGTGACTAGCGGGATCTATGAGCAGTTCTTC. Amino acid sequence: CASSVTSGIYEQFF.

The rearrangement links TRBV18 to TRBJ2-7; possibly TRBD2 for D (7 bases). Germline V lookup: CDR1 KGHSH, CDR2 LQKENI. The CDR3 sequence is 15 residues long. V was clipped by 3 bases and J by 2 bases, with 14 bases between them. CDR3 DNA: TGTGCCAGCTCACCGGGAAGCGGGACAACCTACGAGCAGTACTTC. Its protein product is CASSPGSGTTYEQYF.

The CDR3 sequence is CASSLSLGGNEQFF. CDR3 DNA sequence: TGTGCCAGCAGTTTATCCTTGGGGGGCAATGAGCAGTTCTTC. The V call is TRBV27, the J call TRBJ2-1, with a weak D call TRBD2 (6 bases). Germline CDR1 reads MNHEY; CDR2 reads SMNVEV (reference sequence). Trimming cost V 0 bases and J 6 bases, with 9 bases left between them. CDR3 length: 14 amino acids.

The chain employs TRBV28 and TRBJ1-4, with 8 positions matching TRBD1. The CDR3 covers 21 residues. The V and J ends lost 3 bases and 5 bases, in that order; junction bases with no gene match: 23. Germline-derived CDR1 and CDR2 are MDHEN and SYDVKM. The CDR3 protein is CASSLYKYRGYVGMANEKLFF. CDR3 nucleotide sequence: TGTGCCAGCAGTTTGTACAAGTACAGGGGGTATGTCGGGATGGCAAATGAAAAACTGTTTTTT. Filled out from reference TRBV28 and TRBJ1-4, the complete variable domain reads DVKVTQSSRYLVKRTGEKVFLECVQDMDHENMFWYRQDPGLGLRLIYFSYDVKMKEKGDIPEGYSVSREKKERFSLILESASTNQTSMYLCASSLYKYRGYVGMANEKLFFGSGTQLSVL.

V is TRBV6-5 and J is TRBJ2-1, with D possibly matching TRBD2 (6 bases). V was pared by 4 bases and J by 0 bases, with 10 bases between. The germline V gene has CDR1 MNHEY and CDR2 SVGAGI. The CDR3 has 15 amino acids. The CDR3 sequence is CASSSGGSSYNEQFF. The CDR3 DNA is TGTGCCAGCAGTTCCGGGGGAAGCTCCTACAATGAGCAGTTCTTC.

The chain is built from TRBV6-5 and TRBJ1-1, with unresolved D. V lost 6 bases to trimming and J lost 3 bases, with 11 bases between them. This CDR3 has 13 residues. CDR1 and CDR2 from the germline V gene are MNHEY and SVGAGI. CDR3 bases: TGTGCCAGCAGCCGGGGTGGGGACACTGAAGCTTTCTTT. Its protein product is CASSRGGDTEAFF.

In DNA form, the CDR3 reads TGTGCCAGCAGCCTAACCGGGACAGGGACGCCACCCCTCCACTTT. This translates into CASSLTGTGTPPLHF. This chain connects TRBV7-2 to TRBJ1-6; the match to TRBD1 covers 9 bases. Germline V gene sequence: CDR1 SGHTA, CDR2 FQGNSA. The CDR3 sequence is 15 residues long. Unmatched junction bases numbered 10, after V lost 5 bases and J lost 11 bases.

This chain uses TRBV7-2 with TRBJ2-1; the match to TRBD2 covers 12 bases. The junction had 11 bases not matched to a gene; V was cut back by 4 bases and J by 7 bases. This CDR3 is built from 17 residues. Germline-derived CDR1 and CDR2 are SGHTA and FQGNSA. Here the CDR3 DNA reads TGTGCCAGCAGCTCACTAGCGGGGGGTGCCTCGTTGAATGAGCAGTTCTTC. It codes for CASSSLAGGASLNEQFF.

The genes are TRBV27 and TRBJ2-7, with 8 positions matching TRBD2. The CDR3 consists of 14 residues. The J segment lost 6 bases and the V segment lost 6 bases, leaving 10 bases of the junction unmatched. Per the germline V gene, CDR1 is MNHEY and CDR2 is SMNVEV (reference sequence). CDR3: CASSRGLDKGEQYF. The CDR3 coding sequence is TGTGCCAGCAGCCGGGGACTAGATAAGGGCGAGCAGTACTTC.